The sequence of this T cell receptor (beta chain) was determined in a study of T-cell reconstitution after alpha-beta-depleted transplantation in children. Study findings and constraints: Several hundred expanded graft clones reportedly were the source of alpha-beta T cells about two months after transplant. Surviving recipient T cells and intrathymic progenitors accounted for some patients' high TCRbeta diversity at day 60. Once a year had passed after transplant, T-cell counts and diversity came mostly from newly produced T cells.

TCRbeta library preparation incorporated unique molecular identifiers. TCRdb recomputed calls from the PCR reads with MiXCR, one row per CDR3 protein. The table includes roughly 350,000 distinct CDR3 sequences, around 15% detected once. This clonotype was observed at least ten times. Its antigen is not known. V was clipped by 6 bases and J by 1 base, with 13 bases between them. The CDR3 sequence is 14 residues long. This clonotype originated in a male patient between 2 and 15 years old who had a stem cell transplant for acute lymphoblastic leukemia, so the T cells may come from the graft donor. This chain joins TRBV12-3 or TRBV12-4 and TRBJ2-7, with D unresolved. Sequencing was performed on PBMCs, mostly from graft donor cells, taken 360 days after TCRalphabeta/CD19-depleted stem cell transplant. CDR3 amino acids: CASRPTDVSYEQYF. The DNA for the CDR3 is TGTGCCAGCAGACCTACCGACGTGTCCTACGAGCAGTACTTC.